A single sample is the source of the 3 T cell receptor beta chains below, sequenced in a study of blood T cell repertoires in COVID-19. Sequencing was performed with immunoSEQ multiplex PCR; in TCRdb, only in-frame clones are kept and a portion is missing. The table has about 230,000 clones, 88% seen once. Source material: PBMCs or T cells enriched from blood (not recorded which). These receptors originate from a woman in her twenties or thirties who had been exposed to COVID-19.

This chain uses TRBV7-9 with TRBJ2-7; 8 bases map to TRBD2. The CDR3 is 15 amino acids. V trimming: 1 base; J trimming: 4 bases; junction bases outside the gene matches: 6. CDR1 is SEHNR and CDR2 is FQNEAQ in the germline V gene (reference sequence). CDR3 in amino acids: CASSLDSGSLYEQYF. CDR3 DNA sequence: TGTGCCAGCAGCTTAGACAGCGGGAGCCTGTACGAGCAGTACTTC.

Written as DNA, the CDR3 is TGCAGCGTTGAAGTCCCGACAGGGGGTAGGACAGATACGCAGTATTTT. Translating gives CSVEVPTGGRTDTQYF. The gene calls are TRBV29-1 and TRBJ2-3; 9 bases are a match to TRBD1. The CDR3 sequence is 16 residues long. The V segment lost 1 base and the J segment 3 bases; nucleotides outside the gene matches: 8. Per germline, CDR1 SQVTM and CDR2 ANQGSEA.

The CDR3 reads CASSLDGGSGAEAFF. In DNA form, the CDR3 reads TGTGCCAGCAGCTTAGATGGAGGGTCGGGCGCTGAAGCTTTCTTT. V gene TRBV11-2 combines with J gene TRBJ1-1; no clear D. V was clipped by 0 bases and J by 6 bases, with 14 bases between them. Germline V lookup: CDR1 SGHAT, CDR2 FQNNGV. The CDR3 contains 15 residues.